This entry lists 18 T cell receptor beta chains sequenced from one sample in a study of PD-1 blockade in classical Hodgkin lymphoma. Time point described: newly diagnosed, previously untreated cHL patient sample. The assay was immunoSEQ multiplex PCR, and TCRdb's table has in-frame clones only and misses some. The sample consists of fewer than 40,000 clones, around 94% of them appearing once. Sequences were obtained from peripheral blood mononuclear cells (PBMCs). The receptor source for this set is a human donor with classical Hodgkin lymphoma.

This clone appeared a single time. The CDR3 sequence: CASSPRDRFGKPQHF. The CDR3 DNA is TGTGCCAGCAGTCCCCGGGACAGGTTCGGAAAGCCCCAGCATTTT. This sequence joins TRBV27 and TRBJ1-5; 8 positions match TRBD1. CDR3 length equals 15 residues. The trim removed 5 bases at V and 8 bases at J, leaving 11 bases unmatched. Per the germline V gene, CDR1 is MNHEY and CDR2 is SMNVEV (reference sequence).

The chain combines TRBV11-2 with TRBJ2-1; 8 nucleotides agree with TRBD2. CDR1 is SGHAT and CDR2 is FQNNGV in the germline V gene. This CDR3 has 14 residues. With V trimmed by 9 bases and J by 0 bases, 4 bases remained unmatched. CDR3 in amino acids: CASSGTTSYNEQFF. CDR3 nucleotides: TGTGCCAGTAGCGGGACAACCTCCTACAATGAGCAGTTCTTC.

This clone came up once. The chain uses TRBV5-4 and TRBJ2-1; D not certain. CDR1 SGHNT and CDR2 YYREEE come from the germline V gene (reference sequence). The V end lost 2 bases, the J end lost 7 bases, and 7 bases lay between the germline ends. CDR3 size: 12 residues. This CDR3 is CASSFTRNEQFF. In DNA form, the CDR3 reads TGTGCCAGCAGCTTTACGAGGAATGAGCAGTTCTTC.

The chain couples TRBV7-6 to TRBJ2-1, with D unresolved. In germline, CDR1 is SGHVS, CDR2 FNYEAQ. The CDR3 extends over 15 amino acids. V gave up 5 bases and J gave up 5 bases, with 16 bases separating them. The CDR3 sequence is CASSLGAGINNEQFF. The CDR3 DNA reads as TGTGCCAGCAGCCTCGGCGCTGGGATTAACAATGAGCAGTTCTTC.

CDR3 coding DNA: TGTGCCAGCAGCCAAGCCCCACAACAGAGTTACACTGAAGCTTTCTTT. Amino acids: CASSQAPQQSYTEAFF. The chain carries TRBV14 and TRBJ1-1; D ambiguous. The CDR3 spans 16 residues. From germline, CDR1 is SGHDN and CDR2 FVKESK. Trimming stripped 1 base from V and 3 bases from J, with 15 bases between.

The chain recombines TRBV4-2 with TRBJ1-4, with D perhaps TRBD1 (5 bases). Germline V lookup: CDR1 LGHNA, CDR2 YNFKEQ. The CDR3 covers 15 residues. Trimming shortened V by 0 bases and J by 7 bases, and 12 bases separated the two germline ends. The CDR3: CASSQDLQVIEKLFF. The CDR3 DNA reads TGTGCCAGCAGCCAAGATTTACAGGTTATTGAAAAACTGTTTTTT.

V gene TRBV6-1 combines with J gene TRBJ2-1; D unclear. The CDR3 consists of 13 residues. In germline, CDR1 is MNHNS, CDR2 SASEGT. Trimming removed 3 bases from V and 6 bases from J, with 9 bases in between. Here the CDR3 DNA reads TGTGCCAGCAGTGAGCTGGACCGCAATGAGCAGTTCTTC. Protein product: CASSELDRNEQFF.

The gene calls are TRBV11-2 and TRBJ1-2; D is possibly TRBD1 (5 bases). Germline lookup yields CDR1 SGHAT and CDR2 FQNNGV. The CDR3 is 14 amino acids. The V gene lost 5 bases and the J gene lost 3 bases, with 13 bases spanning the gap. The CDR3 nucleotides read TGTGCCAGCAGCGACCGGGGGATGTACTATGGCTACACCTTC. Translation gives CASSDRGMYYGYTF.

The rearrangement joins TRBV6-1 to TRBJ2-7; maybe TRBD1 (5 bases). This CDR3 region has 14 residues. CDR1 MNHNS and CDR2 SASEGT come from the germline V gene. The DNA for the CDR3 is TGTGCAATATCCAGGGCAGACGCTACTTACGAGCAGTACTTC. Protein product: CAISRADATYEQYF.

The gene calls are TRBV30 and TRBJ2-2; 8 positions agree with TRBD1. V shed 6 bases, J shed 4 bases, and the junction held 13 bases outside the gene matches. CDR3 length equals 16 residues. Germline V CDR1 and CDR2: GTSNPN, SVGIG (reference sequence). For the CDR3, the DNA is TGTGCCTGCCGGACAGGGAAGGGGGGCGTCACCGGGGAGCTGTTTTTT. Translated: CACRTGKGGVTGELFF.

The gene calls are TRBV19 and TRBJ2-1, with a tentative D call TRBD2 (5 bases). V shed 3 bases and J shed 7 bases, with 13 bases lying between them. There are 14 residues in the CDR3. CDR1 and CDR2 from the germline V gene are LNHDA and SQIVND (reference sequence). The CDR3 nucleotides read TGTGCCAGTAGTATCGGGCCGGGGAAAAATGAGCAGTTCTTC. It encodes CASSIGPGKNEQFF.

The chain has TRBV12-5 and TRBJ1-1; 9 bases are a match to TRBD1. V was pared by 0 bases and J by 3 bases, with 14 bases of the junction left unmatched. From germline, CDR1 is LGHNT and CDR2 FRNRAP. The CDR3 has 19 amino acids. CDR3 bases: TGTGCTAGTGGTTTGGTCCGACAGGGGGTAGGGGACATGGACACTGAAGCTTTCTTT. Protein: CASGLVRQGVGDMDTEAFF. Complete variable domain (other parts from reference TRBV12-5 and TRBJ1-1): DARVTQTPRHKVTEMGQEVTMRCQPILGHNTVFWYRQTMMQGLELLAYFRNRAPLDDSGMPKDRFSAEMPDATLATLKIQPSEPRDSAVYFCASGLVRQGVGDMDTEAFFGQGTRLTVV.

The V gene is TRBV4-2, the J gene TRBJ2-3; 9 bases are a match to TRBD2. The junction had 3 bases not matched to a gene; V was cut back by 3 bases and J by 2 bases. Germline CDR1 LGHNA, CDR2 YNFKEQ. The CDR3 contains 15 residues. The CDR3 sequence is CASSQGGGDTDTQYF. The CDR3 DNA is TGTGCCAGCAGCCAGGGCGGGGGGGACACAGATACGCAGTATTTT.

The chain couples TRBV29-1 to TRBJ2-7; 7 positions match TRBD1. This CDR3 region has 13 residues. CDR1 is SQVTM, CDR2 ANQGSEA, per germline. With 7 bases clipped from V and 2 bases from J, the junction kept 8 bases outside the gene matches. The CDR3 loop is CSATGTEPYEQYF. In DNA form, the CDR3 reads TGCAGCGCAACCGGGACAGAACCCTACGAGCAGTACTTC.

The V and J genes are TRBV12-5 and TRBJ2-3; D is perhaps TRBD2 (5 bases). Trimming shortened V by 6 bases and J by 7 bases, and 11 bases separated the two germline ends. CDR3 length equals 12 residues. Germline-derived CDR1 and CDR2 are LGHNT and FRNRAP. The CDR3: CASGPGLNTQYF. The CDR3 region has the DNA TGTGCTAGTGGGCCCGGACTTAATACGCAGTATTTT.

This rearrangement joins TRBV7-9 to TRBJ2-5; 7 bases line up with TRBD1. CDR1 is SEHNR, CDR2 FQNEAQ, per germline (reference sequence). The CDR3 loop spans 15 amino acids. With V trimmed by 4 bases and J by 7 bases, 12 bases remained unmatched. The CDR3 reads CASSSPRDSGRTQYF. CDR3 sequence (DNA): TGTGCCAGCAGCTCGCCCCGGGACAGCGGTAGGACCCAGTACTTC.

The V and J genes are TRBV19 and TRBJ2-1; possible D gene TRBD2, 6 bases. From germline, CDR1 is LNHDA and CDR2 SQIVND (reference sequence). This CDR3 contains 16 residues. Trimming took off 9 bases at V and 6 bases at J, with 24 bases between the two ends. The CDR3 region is CARRRTSSLRGNEQFF. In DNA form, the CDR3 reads TGTGCCAGGAGACGAACTAGCTCCCTGAGGGGCAATGAGCAGTTCTTC.

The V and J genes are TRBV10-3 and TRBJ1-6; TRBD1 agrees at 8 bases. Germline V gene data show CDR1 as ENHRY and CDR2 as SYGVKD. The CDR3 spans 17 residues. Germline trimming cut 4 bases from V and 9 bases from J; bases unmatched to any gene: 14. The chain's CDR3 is CAISGGQDLVSSSPLHF. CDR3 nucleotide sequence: TGTGCCATCAGTGGGGGACAGGATTTAGTATCCAGTTCACCCCTCCACTTT.